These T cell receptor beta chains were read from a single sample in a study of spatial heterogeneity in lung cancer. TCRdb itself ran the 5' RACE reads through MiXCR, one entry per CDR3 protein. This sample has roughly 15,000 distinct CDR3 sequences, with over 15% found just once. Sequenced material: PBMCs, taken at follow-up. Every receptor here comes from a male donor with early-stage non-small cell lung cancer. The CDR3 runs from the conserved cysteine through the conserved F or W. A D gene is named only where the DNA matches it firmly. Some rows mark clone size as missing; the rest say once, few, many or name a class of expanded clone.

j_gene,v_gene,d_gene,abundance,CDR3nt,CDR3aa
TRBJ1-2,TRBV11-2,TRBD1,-,TGTGCCAGCAGCTATACAGGGGGCGCGGGGGACTATGGCTACACCTTC,CASSYTGGAGDYGYTF
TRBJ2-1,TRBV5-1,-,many,TGCGCCAGCAGCTTGGGAATCGATGAGCAGTTCTTC,CASSLGIDEQFF
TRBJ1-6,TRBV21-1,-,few,TGTGCCAGCAGCCCACGAACTACACCCCTCCACTTT,CASSPRTTPLHF
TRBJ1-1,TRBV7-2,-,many,TGTGCCAGCAGTTACACACAAAACGACCCAGGTGGAGCTTTCTTT,CASSYTQNDPGGAFF
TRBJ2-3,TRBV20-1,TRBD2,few,TGCAGTGCTCGGGCGGGAGTAGGGGTGACAGATACGCAGTATTTT,CSARAGVGVTDTQYF
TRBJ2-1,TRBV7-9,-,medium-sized,TGTGCCAGCAGCTTCGCGGGGGCTAAAAATGAGCAGTTCTTC,CASSFAGAKNEQFF
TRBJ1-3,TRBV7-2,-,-,TGTGCCAGCAGCTTTTCTCACTCTGGAAACACCATATATTTT,CASSFSHSGNTIYF
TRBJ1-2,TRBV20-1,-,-,TGCAGTGCTAGAGGGCCCGCGGGGTACACCTTC,CSARGPAGYTF
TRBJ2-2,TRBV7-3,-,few,TGTGCCAGCAGCTTAAACAGTCGGGTGGTCGCGAACACCGGGGAGCTGTTTTTT,CASSLNSRVVANTGELFF
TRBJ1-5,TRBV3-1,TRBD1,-,TGTGCCAGCAGCCAAGCGACAGGGGGGCAGCCCCAGCATTTT,CASSQATGGQPQHF
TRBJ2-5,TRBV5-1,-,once,TGCGCCAGCAGCTTGGGCAGACAAGAGACCCAGTACTTC,CASSLGRQETQYF
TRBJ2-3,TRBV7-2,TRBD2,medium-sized,TGTGCCAGCGGGGGGACTAGCGGTAATACGCAGTATTTT,CASGGTSGNTQYF
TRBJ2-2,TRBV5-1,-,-,TGCGCCAGCAGCTTATCCTTTGACACCGGGGAGCTGTTTTTT,CASSLSFDTGELFF
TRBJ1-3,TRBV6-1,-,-,TGTGCCAGCAGTGTTTTACTGACCTCTGGAAACACCATATATTTT,CASSVLLTSGNTIYF
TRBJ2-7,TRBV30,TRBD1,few,TGTGCCTGGAGTGATGGGACAGGGCGCGAGCAGTACTTC,CAWSDGTGREQYF
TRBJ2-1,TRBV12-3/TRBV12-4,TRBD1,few,TGTGCCAGCAGTTTACGCGAGGGGGCCCATGAGCAGTTCTTC,CASSLREGAHEQFF
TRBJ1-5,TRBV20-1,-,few,TGCAGTGCTAGTACCCTCGGCAATCAGCCCCAGCATTTT,CSASTLGNQPQHF
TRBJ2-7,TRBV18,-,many,TGTGCCAGCTCCCCGGAGGGGGACTCCTACGAGCAGTACTTC,CASSPEGDSYEQYF
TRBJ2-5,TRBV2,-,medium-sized,TGTGCCAGCGGTGAAGAGACCCAGTACTTC,CASGEETQYF
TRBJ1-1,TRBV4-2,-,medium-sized,TGTGCCAGCAGCCAAGTATACGGGAACACTGAAGCTTTCTTT,CASSQVYGNTEAFF
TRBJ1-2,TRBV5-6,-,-,TGTGCCAGCAGCTTTGTCGAAGGGGGCTACACCTTC,CASSFVEGGYTF
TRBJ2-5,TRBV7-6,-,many,TGTGCCAGCAGCCACTCAGGGTTTGGAGAGACCCAGTACTTC,CASSHSGFGETQYF
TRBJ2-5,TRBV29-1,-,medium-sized,TGCAGCGTTGGACGGGCAACCTTCCAAGAGACCCAGTACTTC,CSVGRATFQETQYF
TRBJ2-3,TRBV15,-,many,TGTGCCACCAACAGAGTATCGGGTGATACGCAGTATTTT,CATNRVSGDTQYF
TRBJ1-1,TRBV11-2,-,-,TGTGCCAGCAGCCTACACAGGGACACTGAAGCTTTCTTT,CASSLHRDTEAFF
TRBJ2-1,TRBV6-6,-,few,TGTGCCAGCAGCCCTACAGGGTTGAAGTTCTTC,CASSPTGLKFF
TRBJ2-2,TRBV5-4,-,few,TGTGCCAGCAGCCAGGCTAACAAGTTCCCACCCGGGGAGCTGTTTTTT,CASSQANKFPPGELFF
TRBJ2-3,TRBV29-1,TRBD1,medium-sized,TGCAGCGTAACCGGGACAGGGCGCCCAGATACGCAGTATTTT,CSVTGTGRPDTQYF
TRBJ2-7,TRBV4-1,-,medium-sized,TGCGCCAGCAGCCAAGGAACGGGGATCTACGAGCAGTACTTC,CASSQGTGIYEQYF
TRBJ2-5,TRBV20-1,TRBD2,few,TGCAGTGGGCGCCGCGGGGGGCAAGAGACCCAGTACTTC,CSGRRGGQETQYF
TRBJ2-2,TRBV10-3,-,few,TGTGCCATCCGGTCTGTCGAGGGCGCCGCGAACACCGGGGAGCTGTTTTTT,CAIRSVEGAANTGELFF